The next 25 T cell receptor beta chains were all read from a single sample in a study of blood T cell repertoires in COVID-19. The method was immunoSEQ multiplex PCR; TCRdb's version includes in-frame clones alone and lacks a portion of them. The data hold a few hundred thousand clones, with roughly 87% observed a single time. Sequencing input: peripheral blood. Every receptor here comes from a woman younger than 35 who had recovered from COVID-19.

The gene calls are TRBV7-9 and TRBJ2-1; 8 nucleotides agree with TRBD1. Unmatched junction bases numbered 11, after V lost 5 bases and J lost 5 bases. The CDR3 runs to 16 residues. The germline V gene encodes CDR1 SEHNR and CDR2 FQNEAQ (reference sequence). CDR3 nucleotide sequence: TGTGCCAGCAGCACCCCGGGACAGGCAGTCCACAATGAGCAGTTCTTC. As protein: CASSTPGQAVHNEQFF.

Details on this clone: Compared with germline, one end of the junction differs, possibly owing to a read error. The chain joins TRBV5-6 to TRBJ2-7; a weak D match, TRBD2 (5 bases). From germline, CDR1 is SGHDT and CDR2 YYEEEE. The length of the CDR3 is 13 residues. This chain's CDR3 is CASSSFERYGQYF. CDR3 bases: TGTGCCAGCAGCTCTTTTGAGCGGTACGGGCAGTACTTC.

V usage is TRBV10-3 and J usage is TRBJ2-1; TRBD2 matches at 8 bases. The CDR3 runs to 13 residues. Germline CDR1 and CDR2: ENHRY and SYGVKD. The V and J ends lost 9 bases and 4 bases, in that order; junction bases with no gene match: 5. CDR3: CAMGTSPYNEQFF. DNA for the CDR3: TGTGCCATGGGGACTAGTCCGTACAATGAGCAGTTCTTC.

This clone was detected only once. The CDR3 reads CASSPAGEPNTEAFF. In DNA form, the CDR3 reads TGTGCCAGCAGCCCGGCCGGGGAACCGAACACTGAAGCTTTCTTT. The chain recombines TRBV6-5 with TRBJ1-1; D call uncertain. Trimming left V 6 bases short and J 1 base short, with 15 bases between. This CDR3 region has 15 residues. Germline CDR1 reads MNHEY; CDR2 reads SVGAGI.

The V and J genes are TRBV30 and TRBJ2-1; 10 bases are shared with TRBD2. The germline CDR1 and CDR2 sequences are GTSNPN and SVGIG (reference sequence). The CDR3 loop spans 16 amino acids. With V trimmed by 1 base and J by 2 bases, 5 bases remained unmatched. The CDR3 region is CAWSGGSGRAYNEQFF. The CDR3 DNA sequence: TGTGCCTGGAGTGGGGGAAGCGGGAGGGCCTACAATGAGCAGTTCTTC.

The V gene is TRBV24-1, the J gene TRBJ1-5; the D is unclear. Germline CDR1 is KGHDR and CDR2 is SFDVKD. V lost 4 bases to trimming and J lost 0 bases, with 12 bases between them. The CDR3 loop spans 16 amino acids. The chain's CDR3 is CATSDRRGYSNQPQHF. The DNA for the CDR3 is TGTGCCACCAGTGACCGAAGAGGTTATAGCAATCAGCCCCAGCATTTT.

V gene TRBV6-4 combines with J gene TRBJ2-3; perhaps TRBD2 as D (6 bases). The CDR3 extends over 15 amino acids. Per germline, CDR1 MRHNA and CDR2 SNTAGT. V gave up 2 bases and J gave up 0 bases, with 9 bases separating them. The CDR3, as DNA: TGTGCCAGCAGTGACCGGGCGGGGAGCACAGATACGCAGTATTTT. Translation gives CASSDRAGSTDTQYF.

The DNA of the CDR3 is TGCAGTGCTAGTGCGTCAGGGACCCTAGGGGGTAACTATGGCTACACCTTC. Translated: CSASASGTLGGNYGYTF. The chain is built from TRBV20-1 and TRBJ1-2; tentatively, D is TRBD1 (6 bases). Trimming cost V 3 bases and J 1 base, with 21 bases left between them. The CDR3 has 17 amino acids. In germline, CDR1 is DFQATT, CDR2 SNEGSKA (reference sequence).

V and J are TRBV25-1 and TRBJ2-2; 7 bases map to TRBD2. The CDR3 has 17 amino acids. CDR1 MGHDK and CDR2 SYGVNS come from the germline V gene. Trimming removed 5 bases from V and 4 bases from J; junction bases left unmatched: 13. The CDR3, as DNA: TGTGCCAGCAGTCTAGGATCGGGGGGTTGGATCACCGGGGAGCTGTTTTTT. Amino acids: CASSLGSGGWITGELFF.

This chain uses TRBV18 with TRBJ1-2; 9 nucleotides align to TRBD1. The CDR3 loop spans 15 amino acids. Losses at the gene ends were 3 bases for V and 8 bases for J; bases not matched to a gene: 10. CDR1 is KGHSH and CDR2 is LQKENI in the germline V gene. CDR3 nucleotide sequence: TGTGCCAGCTCACCGGCCGCTGGGACAGGGAGGGGCTACACCTTC. Translated, it gives CASSPAAGTGRGYTF.

V gene TRBV5-5 combines with J gene TRBJ1-1; D perhaps matches TRBD1 (6 bases). Germline values: CDR1 SGHKS, CDR2 YYEKEE (reference sequence). There are 13 residues in the CDR3. V gave up 2 bases and J gave up 3 bases, with 8 bases separating them. CDR3 amino acids: CASSFQGHTEAFF. CDR3 DNA: TGTGCCAGCAGCTTTCAGGGGCACACTGAAGCTTTCTTT.

The CDR3 loop reads CASSLRLAGYTDTQYF. CDR3 nucleotide sequence: TGTGCCAGCAGCTTAAGGCTAGCGGGTTACACAGATACGCAGTATTTT. The chain links TRBV7-2 to TRBJ2-3, with 8 bases that match TRBD2. CDR1 SGHTA and CDR2 FQGNSA come from the germline V gene. After removal of 2 bases from V and 2 bases from J, the junction contained 6 bases not matched to a gene. The CDR3 sequence is 16 residues long.

The V call is TRBV3-1 (or the pseudogene TRBV3-2), the J call TRBJ2-1; a weak D match, TRBD2 (6 bases). V dropped 3 bases and J dropped 6 bases, with 9 bases sitting between them. The CDR3 is 13 residues long. Germline values: CDR1 LGHDT, CDR2 YNNKEL (reference sequence). CDR3 bases: TGTGCCAGCAGCCAGACTAGACTCAATGAGCAGTTCTTC. This codes for CASSQTRLNEQFF.

The gene calls are TRBV5-1 and TRBJ2-7, with 7 bases lining up with TRBD2. CDR3 length: 13 residues. Germline lookup yields CDR1 SGHRS and CDR2 YFSETQ. With V trimmed by 7 bases and J by 5 bases, 9 bases remained unmatched. CDR3 residues: CASHVGGYNEQYF. DNA for the CDR3: TGCGCCAGCCACGTGGGGGGGTACAACGAGCAGTACTTC.

Comments on this clone: Other DNA sequences in this sample translate to the same CDR3. The CDR3 here is CAISSGTGVQETQYF. The DNA of the CDR3 is TGTGCCATCAGCTCCGGGACAGGGGTCCAAGAGACCCAGTACTTC. The V call is TRBV10-3, the J call TRBJ2-5, with 10 positions matching TRBD1. The CDR3 loop spans 15 amino acids. With 6 bases clipped from V and 1 base from J, the junction kept 5 bases outside the gene matches. Germline V gives CDR1 ENHRY, CDR2 SYGVKD.

The sample holds one count of this clone. The V gene is TRBV6-2 or TRBV6-3, the J gene TRBJ2-1, with D tentatively TRBD2 (6 bases). Germline loops: CDR1 MNHEY, CDR2 SVGEGT. The CDR3 runs to 15 residues. Trimming pared 3 bases from V and 2 bases from J, leaving 11 bases between. CDR3 loop: CASSYGGSAYNEQFF. CDR3 DNA sequence: TGTGCCAGCAGTTATGGGGGGTCTGCCTACAATGAGCAGTTCTTC.

The CDR3 reads CASSHDRGRVSYTF. The CDR3 DNA follows: TGTGCCAGCAGCCACGACAGGGGTAGAGTAAGCTACACCTTC. This chain links TRBV6-6 with TRBJ1-2, with 8 nucleotides matching TRBD1. The CDR3 loop spans 14 amino acids. The germline V gene has CDR1 MNHNY and CDR2 SVGAGI (reference sequence). V shed 6 bases, J shed 9 bases, and the junction held 12 bases outside the gene matches.

The chain employs TRBV14 and TRBJ1-1; TRBD1 matches 7 bases. CDR1 is SGHDN, CDR2 FVKESK, per germline. The length of the CDR3 is 15 residues. The V and J ends lost 4 bases and 4 bases, in that order; junction bases with no gene match: 9. This chain's CDR3 is CASSPRYRGLTEAFF. In nucleotides, the CDR3 is TGTGCCAGCAGCCCAAGGTACAGGGGCCTCACTGAAGCTTTCTTT.

The chain uses TRBV5-1 and TRBJ2-5, with 11 bases that match TRBD2. Unmatched junction bases numbered 8, after V lost 1 base and J lost 3 bases. There are 17 residues in the CDR3. CDR1 SGHRS and CDR2 YFSETQ come from the germline V gene. DNA for the CDR3: TGCGCCAGCAGCTTGCCACTATTGACTAGCGGGAAAGAGACCCAGTACTTC. This translates into CASSLPLLTSGKETQYF.

CDR3 sequence reads: CASSQDRGTGELFF. CDR3 coding DNA: TGCGCCAGCAGCCAGGACAGGGGGACCGGGGAGCTGTTTTTT. The chain uses TRBV4-3 and TRBJ2-2; 10 bases map to TRBD1. This CDR3 comprises 14 residues. J was trimmed by 5 bases and V by 3 bases; bases with no gene match: 0. Germline V CDR1 and CDR2: LGHNA, YSLEER.

V is TRBV7-2 and J is TRBJ2-7; TRBD2 aligns across 14 bases. The V and J ends lost 4 bases and 3 bases, in that order; junction bases with no gene match: 14. The germline gives CDR1 SGHTA, CDR2 FQGNSA. The CDR3 has 19 amino acids. The CDR3 loop is CASSSSGTSGSGVGYEQYF. CDR3 nucleotide sequence: TGTGCCAGCAGCTCCTCCGGGACTAGCGGGAGCGGGGTCGGCTACGAGCAGTACTTC. The full variable domain, in which reference TRBV7-2 and TRBJ2-7 provide the parts outside the CDR3, is GAGVSQSPSNKVTEKGKDVELRCDPISGHTALYWYRQSLGQGLEFLIYFQGNSAPDKSGLPSDRFSAERTGGSVSTLTIQRTQQEDSAVYLCASSSSGTSGSGVGYEQYFGPGTRLTVT.

This chain connects TRBV5-1 to TRBJ2-5; D remains unclear. The V end was cut by 4 bases, the J end by 1 base, with 11 bases between. CDR1 and CDR2 (germline): SGHRS, YFSETQ. The CDR3 is 14 amino acids. The CDR3 region is CASSLTAVQETQYF. CDR3 bases: TGCGCCAGCAGCCTAACAGCCGTCCAAGAGACCCAGTACTTC. Complete variable domain (other parts from reference TRBV5-1 and TRBJ2-5): KAGVTQTPRYLIKTRGQQVTLSCSPISGHRSVSWYQQTPGQGLQFLFEYFSETQRNKGNFPGRFSGRQFSNSRSEMNVSTLELGDSALYLCASSLTAVQETQYFGPGTRLLVL.

The V gene is TRBV5-4, the J gene TRBJ1-4, with 11 bases that match TRBD1. Per the germline V gene, CDR1 is SGHNT and CDR2 is YYREEE (reference sequence). This CDR3 has 15 residues. V lost 3 bases and J lost 7; bases outside the gene matches: 5. Here the CDR3 DNA reads TGTGCCAGCAGCTATCCCGGGACAGGGGGTGAAAAACTGTTTTTT. It yields the protein CASSYPGTGGEKLFF.

Written as DNA, the CDR3 is TGTGCCAGCAGCTTTAGCGGTCCTAGGACCCAGTACTTC. Its protein is CASSFSGPRTQYF. The gene calls are TRBV11-2 and TRBJ2-5; maybe TRBD2 (6 bases). CDR1 and CDR2 (germline): SGHAT, FQNNGV. There are 13 residues in the CDR3. Trimming cost V 3 bases and J 7 bases, with 12 bases left between them.

V and J are TRBV10-2 and TRBJ2-1, with 11 bases lining up with TRBD2. The V and J ends lost 7 bases and 0 bases, in that order; junction bases with no gene match: 5. Germline assignment: CDR1 WSHSY and CDR2 SAAADI. The CDR3 covers 16 residues. CDR3 amino acids: CASKGTSGPSYNEQFF. In nucleotides, the CDR3 is TGCGCCAGCAAAGGGACTAGCGGACCCTCCTACAATGAGCAGTTCTTC.